This T cell receptor (beta chain) was sequenced during a study of regulatory T cells in long-lasting Graves disease. Arm-PCR of CDR3 regions and iRepertoire HTBI primers were the basis on which TCR beta libraries were built. MiXCR was run by TCRdb on the multiplex PCR reads, yielding one entry per CDR3 protein. This table holds roughly 380,000 distinct CDR3 sequences, around 15% found once. V dropped 3 bases and J dropped 2 bases, with 12 bases sitting between them. The CDR3 totals 15 residues. Germline V gene sequence: CDR1 LGHNA, CDR2 YSLEER. Study-wide points: Persistent cases favored TRBV28, TRBJ1-2 and TRBJ2-5.

As to this clonotype: Its antigen is currently unknown.

Regarding time point: newly diagnosed GD, antithyroid drugs for less than 3 months. After RNA was extracted from PBMCs, the TCR library was made from it. These data were likewise used in another study, on T cells in Graves' hyperthyroidism and ophthalmopathy.

The chain joins TRBV4-3 to TRBJ2-3; D perhaps matches TRBD2 (6 bases). This receptor was obtained from a man aged 40-49 years with Graves disease. The sample was peripheral blood mononuclear cells (PBMCs), taken at new diagnosis, from a patient treated with antithyroid drugs. The CDR3 is CASSQGGGFTDTQYF. CDR3 nucleotide sequence: TGCGCCAGCAGCCAGGGGGGTGGATTCACAGATACGCAGTATTTT.